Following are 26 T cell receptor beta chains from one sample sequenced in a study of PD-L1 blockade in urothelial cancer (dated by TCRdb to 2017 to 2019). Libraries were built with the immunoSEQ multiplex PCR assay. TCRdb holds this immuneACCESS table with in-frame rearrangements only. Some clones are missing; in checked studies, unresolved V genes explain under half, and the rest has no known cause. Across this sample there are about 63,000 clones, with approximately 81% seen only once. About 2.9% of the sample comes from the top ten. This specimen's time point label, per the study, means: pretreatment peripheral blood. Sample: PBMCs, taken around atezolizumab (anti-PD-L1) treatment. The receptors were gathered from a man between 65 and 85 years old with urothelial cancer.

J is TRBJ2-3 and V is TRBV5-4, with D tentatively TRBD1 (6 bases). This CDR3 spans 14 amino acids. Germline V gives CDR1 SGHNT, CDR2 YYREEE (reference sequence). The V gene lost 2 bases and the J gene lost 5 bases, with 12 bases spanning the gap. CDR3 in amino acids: CASSFYNRVDTQYF. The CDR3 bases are TGTGCCAGCAGCTTTTACAACAGGGTAGATACGCAGTATTTT.

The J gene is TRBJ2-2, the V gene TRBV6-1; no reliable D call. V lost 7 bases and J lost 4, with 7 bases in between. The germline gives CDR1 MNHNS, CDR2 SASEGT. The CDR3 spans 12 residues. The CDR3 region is CASTLRTGELFF. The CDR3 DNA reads TGTGCCAGCACCCTCCGCACCGGGGAGCTGTTTTTT.

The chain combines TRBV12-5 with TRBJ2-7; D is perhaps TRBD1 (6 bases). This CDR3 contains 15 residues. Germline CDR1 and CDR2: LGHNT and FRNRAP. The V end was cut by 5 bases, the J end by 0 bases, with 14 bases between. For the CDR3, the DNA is TGTGCTAGTGGTATCGGGACAACCACCTCCTACGAGCAGTACTTC. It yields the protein CASGIGTTTSYEQYF.

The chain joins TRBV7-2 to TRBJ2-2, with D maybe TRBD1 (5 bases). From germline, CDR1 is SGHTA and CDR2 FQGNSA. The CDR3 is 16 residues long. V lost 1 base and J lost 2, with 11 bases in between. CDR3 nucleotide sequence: TGTGCCAGCAGCTTAGGTGGCAGGGAAAACACCGGGGAGCTGTTTTTT. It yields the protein CASSLGGRENTGELFF.

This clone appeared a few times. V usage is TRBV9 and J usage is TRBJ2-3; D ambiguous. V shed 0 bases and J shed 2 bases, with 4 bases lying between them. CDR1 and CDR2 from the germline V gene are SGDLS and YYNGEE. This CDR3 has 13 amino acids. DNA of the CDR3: TGTGCCAGCAGCGTAGCCTCCACAGATACGCAGTATTTT. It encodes CASSVASTDTQYF.

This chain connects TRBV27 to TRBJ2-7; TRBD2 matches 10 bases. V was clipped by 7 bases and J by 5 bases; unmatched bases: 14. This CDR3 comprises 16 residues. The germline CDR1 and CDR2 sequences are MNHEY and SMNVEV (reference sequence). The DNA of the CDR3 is TGTGCCAGCACATCCCCTTCTAGCGGGAGAATTCACGAGCAGTACTTC. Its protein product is CASTSPSSGRIHEQYF.

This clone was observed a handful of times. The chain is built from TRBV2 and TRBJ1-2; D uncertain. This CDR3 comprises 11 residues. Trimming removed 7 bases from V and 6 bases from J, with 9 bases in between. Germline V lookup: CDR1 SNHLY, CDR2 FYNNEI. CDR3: CASTSLNGYTF. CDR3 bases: TGTGCCAGCACCTCGCTAAATGGCTACACCTTC. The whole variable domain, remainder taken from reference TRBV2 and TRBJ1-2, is EPEVTQTPSHQVTQMGQEVILRCVPISNHLYFYWYRQILGQKVEFLVSFYNNEISEKSEIFDDQFSVERPDGSNFTLKIRSTKLEDSAMYFCASTSLNGYTFGSGTRLTVV.

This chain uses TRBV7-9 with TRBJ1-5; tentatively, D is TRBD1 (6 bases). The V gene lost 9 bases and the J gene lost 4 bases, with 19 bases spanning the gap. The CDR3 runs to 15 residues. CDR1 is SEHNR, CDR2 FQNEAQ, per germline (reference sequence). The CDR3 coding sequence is TGTGCCAGTAGCCCCATGGGGGCAGTAAATCAGCCCCAGCATTTT. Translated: CASSPMGAVNQPQHF.

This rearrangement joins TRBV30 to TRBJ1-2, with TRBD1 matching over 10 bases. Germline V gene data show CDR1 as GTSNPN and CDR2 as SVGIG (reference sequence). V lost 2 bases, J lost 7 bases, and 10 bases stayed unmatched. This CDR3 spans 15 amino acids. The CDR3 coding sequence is TGTGCCTGGAGTACCCCGGACAGGGGGATGTTTGGCTACACCTTC. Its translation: CAWSTPDRGMFGYTF.

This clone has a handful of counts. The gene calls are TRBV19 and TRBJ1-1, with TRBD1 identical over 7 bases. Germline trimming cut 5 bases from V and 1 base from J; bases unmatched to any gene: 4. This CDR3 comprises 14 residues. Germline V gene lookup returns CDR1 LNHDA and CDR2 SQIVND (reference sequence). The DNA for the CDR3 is TGTGCCAGTAGTTACACAGGGGCGAACACTGAAGCTTTCTTT. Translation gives CASSYTGANTEAFF.

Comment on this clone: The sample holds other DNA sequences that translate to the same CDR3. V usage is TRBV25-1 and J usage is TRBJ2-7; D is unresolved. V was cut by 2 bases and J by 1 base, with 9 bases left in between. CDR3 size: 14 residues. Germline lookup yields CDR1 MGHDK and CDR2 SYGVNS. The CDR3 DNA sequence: TGTGCCAGCAGTGAACGAGGATTTTCCTACGAGCAGTACTTC. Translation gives CASSERGFSYEQYF.

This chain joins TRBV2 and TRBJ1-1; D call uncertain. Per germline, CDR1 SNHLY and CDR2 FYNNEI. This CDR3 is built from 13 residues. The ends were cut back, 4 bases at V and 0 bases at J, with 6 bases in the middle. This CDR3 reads CASSAGLNTEAFF. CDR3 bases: TGTGCCAGCAGTGCCGGGTTGAACACTGAAGCTTTCTTT.

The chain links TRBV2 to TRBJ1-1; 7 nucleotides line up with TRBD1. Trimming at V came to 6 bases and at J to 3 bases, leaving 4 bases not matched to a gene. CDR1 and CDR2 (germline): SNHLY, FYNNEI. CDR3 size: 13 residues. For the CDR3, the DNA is TGTGCCAGCAGAGAGGACAGGCACACTGAAGCTTTCTTT. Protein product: CASREDRHTEAFF.

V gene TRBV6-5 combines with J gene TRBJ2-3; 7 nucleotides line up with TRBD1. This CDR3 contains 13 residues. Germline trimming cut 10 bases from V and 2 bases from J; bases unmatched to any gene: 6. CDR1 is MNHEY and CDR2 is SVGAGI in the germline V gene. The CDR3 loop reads CATSGTATDTQYF. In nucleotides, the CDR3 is TGTGCCACCTCCGGGACAGCCACAGATACGCAGTATTTT.

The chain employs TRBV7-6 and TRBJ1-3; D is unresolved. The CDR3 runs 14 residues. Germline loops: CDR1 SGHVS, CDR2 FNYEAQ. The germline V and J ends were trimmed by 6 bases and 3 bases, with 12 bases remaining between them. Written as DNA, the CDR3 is TGTGCCAGCAGGCCGCGGATAGGTGGAAACACCATATATTTT. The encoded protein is CASRPRIGGNTIYF.

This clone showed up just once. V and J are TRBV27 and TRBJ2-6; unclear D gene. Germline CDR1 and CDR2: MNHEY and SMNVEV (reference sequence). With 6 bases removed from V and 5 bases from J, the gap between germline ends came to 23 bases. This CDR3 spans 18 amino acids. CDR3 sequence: CASREYGLVEKRANVLTF. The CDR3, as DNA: TGTGCCAGCAGGGAGTACGGTCTAGTCGAAAAGAGGGCCAACGTCCTGACTTTC.

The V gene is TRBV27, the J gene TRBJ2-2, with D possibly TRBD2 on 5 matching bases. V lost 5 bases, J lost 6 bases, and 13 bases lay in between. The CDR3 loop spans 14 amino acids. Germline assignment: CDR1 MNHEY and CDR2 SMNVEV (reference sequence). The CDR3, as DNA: TGTGCCAGCAGTCCATATAACGGGGCCGGGGAGCTGTTTTTT. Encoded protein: CASSPYNGAGELFF.

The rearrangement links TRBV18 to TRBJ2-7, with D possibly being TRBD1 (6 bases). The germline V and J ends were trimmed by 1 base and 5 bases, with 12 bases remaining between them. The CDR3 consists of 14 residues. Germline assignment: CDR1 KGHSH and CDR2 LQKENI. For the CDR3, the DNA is TGTGCCAGCTCACCACAGTCCAGGGACAACGAGCAGTACTTC. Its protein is CASSPQSRDNEQYF.

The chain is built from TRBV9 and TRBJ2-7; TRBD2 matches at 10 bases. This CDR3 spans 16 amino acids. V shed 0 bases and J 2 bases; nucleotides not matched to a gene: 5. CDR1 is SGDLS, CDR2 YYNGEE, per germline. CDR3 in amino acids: CASSVEGAGGTYEQYF. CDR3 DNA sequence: TGTGCCAGCAGCGTAGAAGGAGCGGGAGGGACCTACGAGCAGTACTTC.

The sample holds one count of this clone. Here the CDR3 DNA reads TGTGCCAGCAGCCCTACGGTGAGCGGGAGTTATTCAGATACGCAGTATTTT. Translation gives CASSPTVSGSYSDTQYF. The rearrangement links TRBV14 to TRBJ2-3; 8 bases line up with TRBD2. The CDR3 consists of 17 residues. The junction had 13 bases not matched to a gene; V was cut back by 4 bases and J by 4 bases. Germline V gene lookup returns CDR1 SGHDN and CDR2 FVKESK.

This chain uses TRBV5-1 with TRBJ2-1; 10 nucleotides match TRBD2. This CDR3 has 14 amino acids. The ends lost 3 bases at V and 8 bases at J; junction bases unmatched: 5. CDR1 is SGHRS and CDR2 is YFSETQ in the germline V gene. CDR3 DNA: TGCGCCAGCAGCTGGACTAGCGGCAACGATGAGCAGTTCTTC. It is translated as CASSWTSGNDEQFF.

CDR3 DNA sequence: TGTGCCAGCAGCTTTACTAGCGGGAGGGTGCAGTACTTC. It encodes CASSFTSGRVQYF. The gene calls are TRBV5-4 and TRBJ2-7; 13 bases match TRBD2. V lost 2 bases, J lost 9 bases, and 2 bases stayed unmatched. CDR3 length: 13 amino acids. Germline V gene data show CDR1 as SGHNT and CDR2 as YYREEE (reference sequence).

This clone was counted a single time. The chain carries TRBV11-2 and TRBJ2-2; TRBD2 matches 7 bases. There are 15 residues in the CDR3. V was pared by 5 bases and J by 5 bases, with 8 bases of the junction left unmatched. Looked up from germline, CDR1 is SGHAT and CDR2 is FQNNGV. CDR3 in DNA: TGTGCCAGCAGCCCGTCGGGACTATTGACCGGGGAGCTGTTTTTT. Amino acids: CASSPSGLLTGELFF.

The CDR3 loop is CASRRTGANEKLFF. In nucleotides, the CDR3 is TGCGCCAGCAGGAGGACAGGGGCGAATGAAAAACTGTTTTTT. The chain recombines TRBV5-1 with TRBJ1-4; 9 bases line up with TRBD1. After removal of 5 bases from V and 5 bases from J, the junction contained 4 bases not matched to a gene. This CDR3 is built from 14 residues. Germline V CDR1 and CDR2: SGHRS, YFSETQ. Full variable domain (outside the CDR3, taken from reference TRBV5-1 and TRBJ1-4): KAGVTQTPRYLIKTRGQQVTLSCSPISGHRSVSWYQQTPGQGLQFLFEYFSETQRNKGNFPGRFSGRQFSNSRSEMNVSTLELGDSALYLCASRRTGANEKLFFGSGTQLSVL.

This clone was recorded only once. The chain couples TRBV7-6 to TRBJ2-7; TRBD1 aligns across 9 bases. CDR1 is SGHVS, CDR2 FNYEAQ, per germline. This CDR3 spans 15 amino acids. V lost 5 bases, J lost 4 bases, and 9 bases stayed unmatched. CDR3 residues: CASSRRGQGSYEQYF. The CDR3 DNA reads TGTGCCAGCAGCCGACGGGGACAGGGCTCGTACGAGCAGTACTTC.

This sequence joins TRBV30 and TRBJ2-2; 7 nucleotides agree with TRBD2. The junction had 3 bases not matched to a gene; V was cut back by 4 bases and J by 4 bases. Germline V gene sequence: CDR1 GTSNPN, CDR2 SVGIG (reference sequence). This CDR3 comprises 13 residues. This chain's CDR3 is CAWTSGITGELFF. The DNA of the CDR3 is TGTGCCTGGACTAGCGGAATCACCGGGGAGCTGTTTTTT.